The 23 T cell receptor beta chains in this list originate from one sample, sequenced in a study of esophageal squamous cell carcinoma under preoperative chemotherapy. A single record per CDR3 protein comes from TCRdb applying MiXCR to the PCR reads. Found here are around 9,800 distinct CDR3 sequences, more than 60% of them singletons; the top ten hold less than 35%. Time point: after preoperative PTX-NDP chemotherapy. The biological material was taken from a patient given preoperative chemotherapy. The origin of the receptors is a human donor with esophageal squamous cell carcinoma. The donor label of this sample is uncertain.

With regard to this clonotype: The junction and the germline gene differ at one end; a read error may be behind it. The chain combines TRBV6-1 with TRBJ2-4; D tentatively fits TRBD1 or TRBD2 (5 bases each). CDR1 is MNHNS and CDR2 is SASEGT in the germline V gene. CDR3 length: 16 amino acids. The CDR3 protein is CACSDFWGSYKNTQYF. The DNA of the CDR3 is TGTGCCTGCAGTGACTTTTGGGGGAGCTACAAAAATACGCAGTATTTC.

V and J are TRBV12-3 or TRBV12-4 and TRBJ2-3, with TRBD2 identical over 10 bases. CDR3 length: 14 residues. The V and J ends lost 6 bases and 2 bases, in that order; junction bases with no gene match: 2. The CDR3 DNA sequence: TGTGCCAGCAGAGGACTAGCGGTCACAGATACGCAGTATTTT. Its protein product is CASRGLAVTDTQYF.

This rearrangement joins TRBV10-1 to TRBJ2-3; a possible D gene is TRBD2 (6 bases). CDR3 size: 12 residues. Germline CDR1 and CDR2: WNHNN and SYGVQD (reference sequence). In nucleotides, the CDR3 is TGCGCGGGCAATAGCGGCAGAGACACGCAGTATTTT. It specifies CAGNSGRDTQYF.

The chain is built from TRBV10-2 and TRBJ2-5; D is possibly TRBD2 (6 bases). Germline V gene lookup returns CDR1 WSHSY and CDR2 SAAADI. The CDR3 length is 15 residues. V shed 11 bases and J shed 0 bases, with 19 bases lying between them. The CDR3 nucleotides are TGCGCCGGGGGGATCGGGGCACGTGACCAAGAGACCCAGTACTTC. This sequence encodes CAGGIGARDQETQYF.

This clonotype was counted a single time. One end of the junction varies from germline; a read error may be responsible. This chain links TRBV6-1 with TRBJ1-6; D is undetermined. Germline V gives CDR1 MNHNS, CDR2 SASEGT. The CDR3 contains 17 residues. The CDR3 sequence is CASSEGQPSVLNSPLHF. CDR3 DNA sequence: TGTGCCAGCAGTGAAGGGCAGCCCTCGGTTCTGAATTCACCTCTCCACTTT.

At least ten counts were recorded for this clonotype. This sequence joins TRBV27 and TRBJ2-3; the match to TRBD1 covers 9 bases. The CDR3 has 18 amino acids. With V trimmed by 2 bases and J by 5 bases, 14 bases remained unmatched. Germline V CDR1 and CDR2: MNHEY, SMNVEV (reference sequence). This CDR3 is CASSLGTGSLPRGDTQYF. DNA for the CDR3: TGTGCCAGCAGTTTAGGGACAGGGAGCTTGCCCAGAGGAGATACGCAGTATTTT.

Concerning this clonotype itself: A read error may produce the germline difference seen at one junction end. This chain links TRBV6-1 with TRBJ2-3; 7 bases agree with TRBD1. TRBJ2-7 explains the end of the DNA better; the J call may be wrong. CDR1 and CDR2 from the germline V gene are MNHNS and SASEGT. The CDR3 runs to 14 residues. CDR3 residues: CGSRGTRGKNTQYF. Written as DNA, the CDR3 is TGTGGCAGCAGGGGGACGCGAGGCAAAAATACGCAGTACTTC.

This chain joins TRBV14 and TRBJ2-5, with D perhaps TRBD1 (6 bases). The V gene lost 2 bases and the J gene lost 5 bases, with 15 bases spanning the gap. Germline lookup yields CDR1 SGHDN and CDR2 FVKESK. This CDR3 is built from 15 residues. The CDR3: CASSQTTGNVETQYF. The CDR3 bases are TGTGCCAGCAGCCAAACAACAGGGAATGTGGAGACCCAGTACTTC.

V gene TRBV7-2 combines with J gene TRBJ2-2; D gene ambiguous. With 5 bases removed from V and 6 bases from J, the gap between germline ends came to 7 bases. The CDR3 consists of 12 residues. Germline values: CDR1 SGHTA, CDR2 FQGNSA. The CDR3 sequence: CASSLWAGELFF. The CDR3 bases are TGTGCCAGCAGCCTTTGGGCCGGGGAGCTGTTTTTT.

In its sample, this clonotype was seen a few times. V usage is TRBV6-1 and J usage is TRBJ2-1; D is ambiguous. The end of the DNA aligns better with TRBJ2-7, so the J call may be wrong. CDR1 MNHNS and CDR2 SASEGT come from the germline V gene. The CDR3 spans 13 residues. The CDR3 coding sequence is TGTGCCAGCAGTGAAGAGGGATCTTTCGAGCAGTACTTC. It codes for CASSEEGSFEQYF.

The rearrangement links TRBV6-1 to TRBJ2-1; D unresolved. The J call is doubtful: the DNA matches TRBJ2-5 better. The CDR3 runs 13 residues. Per the germline V gene, CDR1 is MNHNS and CDR2 is SASEGT. The CDR3 spells CASSVPESETQYF. The DNA of the CDR3 is TGTGCCAGCAGTGTTCCGGAAAGTGAGACCCAGTACTTC.

This clonotype was seen a single time. The rearrangement links TRBV7-2 to TRBJ2-3, with 8 bases that match TRBD2. Germline V gives CDR1 SGHTA, CDR2 FQGNSA. This CDR3 has 16 amino acids. Losses at the gene ends were 5 bases for V and 9 bases for J; bases not matched to a gene: 16. DNA of the CDR3: TGTGCCAGCAGCGCACGGGGGGGGGGAGCCACAAACACGCAGTATTTT. Amino acid sequence: CASSARGGGATNTQYF.

This clonotype was detected a few times. The chain carries TRBV12-3 or TRBV12-4 and TRBJ2-2, with D perhaps matching TRBD1 (5 bases). The CDR3 contains 15 residues. Trimming removed 1 base from V and 7 bases from J, with 13 bases in between. CDR3 region: CASSLVGALGGELFF. The CDR3 region has the DNA TGTGCCAGCAGTTTAGTAGGGGCTCTCGGCGGGGAGCTGTTTTTT.

A note on this clonotype: One end of the junction fails to match germline, which may point to a read error. The rearrangement uses TRBV10-3 and TRBJ2-5; 9 bases fit TRBD2. The CDR3 covers 17 residues. CDR1 ENHRY and CDR2 SYGVKD come from the germline V gene. The CDR3 DNA is TGTGCTTTTTTTGCGGGTAGCGGGGGCCTTGACCAAGATACCCAGTACTTC. Protein product: CAFFAGSGGLDQDTQYF.

CDR3 amino acids: CASSYSPSGTPNTEETQYF. The CDR3 region has the DNA TGTGCCAGCAGTTACTCACCTAGCGGAACCCCCAACACTGAAGAGACCCAGTACTTC. The gene calls are TRBV6-5 and TRBJ2-1; 7 positions match TRBD2. TRBJ2-5 explains the end of the DNA better; the J call may be wrong. Germline CDR1 MNHEY, CDR2 SVGAGI. The CDR3 consists of 19 residues.

The chain joins TRBV6-1 to TRBJ2-1; perhaps TRBD1 as D (5 bases). The ends were cut back, 6 bases at V and 2 bases at J, with 11 bases in the middle. Per germline, CDR1 MNHNS and CDR2 SASEGT. CDR3 length equals 14 residues. CDR3 in amino acids: CASRPRDTYNEQFF. CDR3 coding DNA: TGTGCCAGCAGGCCCAGGGATACCTACAATGAGCAGTTCTTC.

The V and J genes are TRBV6-5 and TRBJ2-5, with 7 bases that match TRBD1. The end of the DNA is better explained by TRBJ2-7, so the J call may be wrong. The CDR3 consists of 17 residues. Per the germline V gene, CDR1 is MNHEY and CDR2 is SVGAGI. The CDR3 DNA follows: TGTGCCAGCAGTTACCTCAGAACAGGGGTCAGGGCCGGCGAGCAGTACTTC. It yields the protein CASSYLRTGVRAGEQYF.

This clonotype was counted a single time. This rearrangement joins TRBV6-1 to TRBJ2-4; weak D call: TRBD2 (5 bases). Trimming left V 6 bases short and J 13 bases short, with 22 bases between. CDR3 length equals 14 residues. CDR1 is MNHNS, CDR2 SASEGT, per germline. This CDR3 reads CASRGLRAKNTQYF. The CDR3 bases are TGTGCCAGCAGGGGGTTGAGGGCCAAAAACACGCAGTACTTC.

The chain has TRBV6-1 and TRBJ2-3; D might be TRBD1 or TRBD2, each matching 5 bases. V was clipped by 5 bases and J by 9 bases, with 27 bases between them. Per the germline V gene, CDR1 is MNHNS and CDR2 is SASEGT. CDR3 length: 17 residues. The CDR3 region has the DNA TGTGCCAGCAGTCGACAGAGGGGTAGGTCGAGCAAAGACACGCAGTATTTT. This codes for CASSRQRGRSSKDTQYF.

This clonotype was found many times. V gene TRBV27 combines with J gene TRBJ2-1, with 7 bases identical to TRBD2. The CDR3 runs to 16 residues. Germline values: CDR1 MNHEY, CDR2 SMNVEV (reference sequence). After removal of 2 bases from V and 4 bases from J, the junction contained 8 bases not matched to a gene. DNA of the CDR3: TGTGCCAGCAGTTTAGTAGCGGGTGCAATATACAATGAGCAGTTCTTC. This translates into CASSLVAGAIYNEQFF.

This rearrangement joins TRBV7-8 to TRBJ2-7; D is tentatively TRBD1 or TRBD2 (5 bases each). This CDR3 has 15 residues. With 5 bases removed from V and 1 base from J, the gap between germline ends came to 15 bases. CDR1 SGHVS and CDR2 FQNEAQ come from the germline V gene. CDR3 nucleotides: TGTGCCAGCAGCCCCCCTGGGGGAAGGTCCTACGAGCAGTACTTC. Translated, it gives CASSPPGGRSYEQYF. Full variable domain (remainder filled in from reference TRBV7-8 and TRBJ2-7): GAGVSQSPRYKVAKRGQDVALRCDPISGHVSLFWYQQALGQGPEFLTYFQNEAQLDKSGLPSDRFFAERPEGSVSTLKIQRTQQEDSAVYLCASSPPGGRSYEQYFGPGTRLTVT.

The chain employs TRBV20-1 and TRBJ2-5; TRBD1 aligns across 11 bases. The DNA end is more similar to TRBJ2-7, so the J call may be wrong. CDR1 DFQATT and CDR2 SNEGSKA come from the germline V gene (reference sequence). This CDR3 region has 13 residues. CDR3 loop: CSVQDRGLSEQYF. Here the CDR3 DNA reads TGCAGTGTCCAGGACAGGGGGCTCAGCGAGCAGTACTTC.

About this clonotype: A junction boundary mismatches the germline segment, possibly from a read error. This chain joins TRBV6-1 and TRBJ2-3; D possibly corresponds to TRBD1 (6 bases). The CDR3 sequence is 18 residues long. Germline V lookup: CDR1 MNHNS, CDR2 SASEGT. CDR3 nucleotides: TGTGCCAGCAGTGAGAGGGCAGGGGCGATTTCTGACACAGATATTCAGTATTTC. Encoded protein: CASSERAGAISDTDIQYF.